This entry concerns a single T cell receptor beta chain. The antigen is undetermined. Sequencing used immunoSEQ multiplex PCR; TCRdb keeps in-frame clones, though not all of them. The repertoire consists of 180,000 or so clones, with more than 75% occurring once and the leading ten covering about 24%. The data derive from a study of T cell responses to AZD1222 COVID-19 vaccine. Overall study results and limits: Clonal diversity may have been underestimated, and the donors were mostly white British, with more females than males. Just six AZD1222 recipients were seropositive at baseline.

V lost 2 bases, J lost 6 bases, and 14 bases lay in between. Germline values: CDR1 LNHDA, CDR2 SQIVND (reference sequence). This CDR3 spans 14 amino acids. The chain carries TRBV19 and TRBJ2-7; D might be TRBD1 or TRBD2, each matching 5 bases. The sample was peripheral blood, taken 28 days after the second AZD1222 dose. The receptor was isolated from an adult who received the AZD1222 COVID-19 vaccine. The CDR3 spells CASSIRGRELEQYF. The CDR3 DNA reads TGTGCCAGTAGTATAAGGGGCAGGGAGCTCGAGCAGTACTTC. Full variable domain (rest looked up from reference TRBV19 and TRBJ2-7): DGGITQSPKYLFRKEGQNVTLSCEQNLNHDAMYWYRQDPGQGLRLIYYSQIVNDFQKGDIAEGYSVSREKKESFPLTVTSAQKNPTAFYLCASSIRGRELEQYFGPGTRLTVT.